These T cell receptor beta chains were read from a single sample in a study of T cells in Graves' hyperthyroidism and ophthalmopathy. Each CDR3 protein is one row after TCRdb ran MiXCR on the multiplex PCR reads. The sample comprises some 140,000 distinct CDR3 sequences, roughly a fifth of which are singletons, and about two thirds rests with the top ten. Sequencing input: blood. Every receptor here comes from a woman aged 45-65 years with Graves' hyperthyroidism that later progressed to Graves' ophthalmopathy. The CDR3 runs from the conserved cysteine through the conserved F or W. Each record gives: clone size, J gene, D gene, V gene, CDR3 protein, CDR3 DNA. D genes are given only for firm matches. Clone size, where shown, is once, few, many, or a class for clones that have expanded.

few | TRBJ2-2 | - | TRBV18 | CASSPLGTPRAGELFF | TGTGCCAGCTCACCACTTGGCACCCCCCGTGCCGGGGAGCTGTTTTTT
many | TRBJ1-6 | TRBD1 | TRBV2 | CASSEGTGTNSPLHF | TGTGCCAGCAGTGAAGGGACAGGAACCAATTCACCCCTCCACTTT
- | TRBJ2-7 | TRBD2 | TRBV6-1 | CASSFSGTSGSYEQYF | TGTGCCAGCAGTTTCTCCGGGACTAGCGGGAGCTACGAGCAGTACTTC
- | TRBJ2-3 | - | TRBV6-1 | CASSAQVSADTQYF | TGTGCCAGCAGTGCACAGGTTAGTGCAGATACGCAGTATTTT
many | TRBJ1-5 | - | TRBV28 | CASRQTGNSNQPQHF | TGTGCCAGCAGGCAAACAGGGAATAGCAATCAGCCCCAGCATTTT
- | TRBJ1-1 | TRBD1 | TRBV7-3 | CASSLGTGRGEAFF | TGTGCCAGCAGCTTAGGGACAGGGCGAGGTGAAGCTTTCTTT
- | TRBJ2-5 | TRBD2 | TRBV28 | CASSLRVGTSGQETQYF | TGTGCCAGCAGTTTAAGGGTTGGGACTAGCGGCCAAGAGACCCAGTACTTC
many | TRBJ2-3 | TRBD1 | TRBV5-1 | CASSSSGTGGVTDTQYF | TGCGCCAGCAGTTCTTCCGGGACAGGGGGCGTCACAGATACGCAGTATTTT
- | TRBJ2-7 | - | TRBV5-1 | CASSPRVGAQALYEQYF | TGCGCCAGCAGCCCAAGAGTAGGGGCCCAGGCTCTCTACGAGCAGTACTTC
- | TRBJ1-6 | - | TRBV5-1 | CASSLGANPNSPLHF | TGCGCCAGCAGCTTGGGAGCTAACCCTAATTCACCCCTCCACTTT
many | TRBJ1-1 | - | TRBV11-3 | CASSFTGTEAFF | TGTGCCAGCAGCTTCACCGGGACAGAAGCTTTCTTT
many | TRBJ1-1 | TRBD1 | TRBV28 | CASSLGQSNTEAFF | TGTGCCAGCAGTCTGGGACAGTCGAACACTGAAGCTTTCTTT
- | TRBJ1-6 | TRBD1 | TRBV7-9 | CASSAKGQYSPLHF | TGTGCCAGCAGCGCAAAGGGACAGTATTCACCCCTCCACTTT
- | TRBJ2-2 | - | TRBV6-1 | CASSEGVGYTGELFF | TGTGCCAGCAGTGAAGGGGTAGGGTACACCGGGGAGCTGTTTTTT
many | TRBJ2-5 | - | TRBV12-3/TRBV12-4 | CASSLAAGVGTQYF | TGTGCCAGCAGTTTAGCCGCAGGAGTGGGGACCCAGTACTTC
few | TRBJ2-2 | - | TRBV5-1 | CASSYLNTGELFF | TGCGCCAGCAGCTACCTAAACACCGGGGAGCTGTTTTTT
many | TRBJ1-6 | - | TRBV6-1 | CASSPTIRVSQNSPLHF | TGTGCCAGCAGCCCAACAATCCGGGTTTCGCAGAATTCACCCCTCCACTTT
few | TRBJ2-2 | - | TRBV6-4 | CASSPGIVGPGELFF | TGTGCCAGCAGTCCCGGGATTGTTGGGCCCGGGGAGCTGTTTTTT
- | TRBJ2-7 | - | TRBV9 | CASSPSQGRYEQYF | TGTGCCAGCAGCCCGAGTCAGGGAAGGTACGAGCAGTACTTC
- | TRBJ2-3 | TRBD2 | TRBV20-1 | CSARPPAGFTDTQYF | TGCAGTGCTAGACCCCCAGCGGGGTTCACAGATACGCAGTATTTT
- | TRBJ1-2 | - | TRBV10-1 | CASSESIGGYYGYTF | TGCGCCAGCAGTGAGTCGATTGGGGGTTACTATGGCTACACCTTC
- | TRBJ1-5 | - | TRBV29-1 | CSVRGGSGQPQHF | TGCAGCGTCCGGGGGGGGTCTGGTCAGCCCCAGCATTTT
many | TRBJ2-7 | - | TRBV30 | CAWSPLKFDISYEQYF | TGTGCCTGGAGTCCCCTAAAATTCGACATTTCCTACGAGCAGTACTTC
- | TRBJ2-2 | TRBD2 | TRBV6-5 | CASSYGRTSGDTGELFF | TGTGCCAGCAGTTACGGCCGAACTAGCGGGGACACCGGGGAGCTGTTTTTT
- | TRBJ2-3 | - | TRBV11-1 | CASTHPRGNTDTQYF | TGTGCCAGCACCCACCCCAGGGGCAACACAGATACGCAGTATTTT
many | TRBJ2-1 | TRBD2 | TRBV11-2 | CASSSTSAITYNEQFF | TGTGCCAGCTCGTCTACTAGCGCAATCACCTACAATGAGCAGTTCTTC
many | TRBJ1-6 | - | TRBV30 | CAWNGQGNSPLHF | TGTGCCTGGAACGGCCAGGGGAATTCACCCCTCCACTTT
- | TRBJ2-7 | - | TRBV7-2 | CASSFPQRPLEQYF | TGTGCCAGCAGCTTTCCGCAGCGGCCCCTTGAGCAGTACTTC